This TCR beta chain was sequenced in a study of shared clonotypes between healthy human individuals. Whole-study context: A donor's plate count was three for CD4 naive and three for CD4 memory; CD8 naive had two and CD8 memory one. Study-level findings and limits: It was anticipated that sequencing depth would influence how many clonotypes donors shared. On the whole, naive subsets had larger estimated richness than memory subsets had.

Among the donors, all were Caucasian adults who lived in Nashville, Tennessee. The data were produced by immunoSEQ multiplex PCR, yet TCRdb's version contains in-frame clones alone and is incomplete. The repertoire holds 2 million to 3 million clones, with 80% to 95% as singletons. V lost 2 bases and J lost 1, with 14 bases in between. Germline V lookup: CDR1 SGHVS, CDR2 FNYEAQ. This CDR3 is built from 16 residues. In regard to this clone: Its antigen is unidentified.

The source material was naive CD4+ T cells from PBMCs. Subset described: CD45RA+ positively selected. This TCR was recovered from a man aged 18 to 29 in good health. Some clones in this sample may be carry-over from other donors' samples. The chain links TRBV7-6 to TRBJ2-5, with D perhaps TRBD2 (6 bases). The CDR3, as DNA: TGTGCCAGCAGCTTAACCCCGGGAGCCCCCCAAGAGACCCAGTACTTC. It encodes CASSLTPGAPQETQYF.